This T cell receptor beta chain was profiled in a study of blood T cell repertoires in COVID-19. Study information: COVID-19 samples collected from the United States, Italy and Spain covered acute and convalescent phases.

As concerns this clone: One end of the junction fails to match germline, which may point to a read error.

Sequencing used immunoSEQ multiplex PCR; TCRdb keeps in-frame clones, though not all of them. The data hold 350,000 to 400,000 clones, with roughly 92% observed a single time. Exposed participants encountered a COVID-19 case during the 2 weeks preceding study entry. The CDR3 extends over 18 amino acids. Germline CDR1 reads SSHAT; CDR2 reads FNYEAQ (reference sequence). This TCR came from a woman in her thirties or forties who had been exposed to COVID-19. The chain uses TRBV7-7 and TRBJ2-2; 12 positions agree with TRBD2. The sequenced material came from PBMCs or T cells enriched from blood (not recorded which). CDR3 protein: CASSLALAGGAVIGELFF. The CDR3 region has the DNA TGTGCTAGCAGCTTAGCACTAGCGGGAGGAGCGGTAATCGGGGAGCTGTTTTTT.